These 3 T cell receptor beta chains share one sample of origin, sequenced in a study of shared clonotypes between healthy human individuals. Libraries were prepared by immunoSEQ multiplex PCR; TCRdb keeps only in-frame clonotypes and omits some of them. Of millions of clones listed, just under 95% are singletons. Selected positively for CCR7 and CD45RO-negative, naive CD8 cells excluded terminally differentiated effector memory CD45RA+ cells. The sequenced sample consisted of naive CD8+ T cells sorted from blood. All receptors derive from a man between 18 and 29 years old in good health.

This chain links TRBV5-1 with TRBJ2-7; D gene unclear. V was cut by 0 bases and J by 5 bases, with 9 bases left in between. Per the germline V gene, CDR1 is SGHRS and CDR2 is YFSETQ. CDR3 length: 13 residues. Written as DNA, the CDR3 is TGCGCCAGCAGCTTGGGTGTTTCTGACGAGCAGTACTTC. Amino acid sequence: CASSLGVSDEQYF.

The chain recombines TRBV7-8 with TRBJ2-7, with D possibly TRBD1 on 5 matching bases. The germline CDR1 and CDR2 sequences are SGHVS and FQNEAQ. V lost 1 base to trimming and J lost 2 bases, with 15 bases between them. The CDR3 has 16 amino acids. The CDR3 DNA reads as TGTGCCAGCAGCTTAGAAGCGACGGACATGGCCTACGAGCAGTACTTC. This translates into CASSLEATDMAYEQYF.

As concerns this clone: This CDR3 is also generated by other DNA sequences in the sample. The V gene is TRBV5-8, the J gene TRBJ2-7; TRBD2 is a possible D gene (5 bases). Deletions cut 1 base from V and 4 bases from J, with 6 bases between. CDR3 length equals 12 residues. The germline CDR1 and CDR2 sequences are SGHTS and YDEGEE. The CDR3 loop is CASSLSGYEQYF. The CDR3 coding sequence is TGTGCCAGCAGCTTGTCGGGGTACGAGCAGTACTTC.